A single sample gave rise to the 26 T cell receptor beta chains below, sequenced in a study of T cells in Graves' hyperthyroidism and ophthalmopathy. The CDR3 regions of TCR beta were amplified from RNA transcripts. HTBI primers drove first-round RT-PCR of the TCR CDR3. One entry per CDR3 protein, called by TCRdb with MiXCR from the multiplex PCR reads. This table has 480,000 or so distinct CDR3 sequences, approximately 14% appearing once. The sample consisted of blood. The receptor set was obtained from a woman under 30 with Graves' hyperthyroidism.

As regards this clonotype: This may come from a read error, since a much larger clone is one base off. The chain couples TRBV5-8 to TRBJ1-1; 8 bases are a match to TRBD1. Germline assignment: CDR1 SGHTS and CDR2 YDEGEE. Trimming cost V 5 bases and J 4 bases; bases outside gene matches: 10. CDR3 size: 15 residues. CDR3 coding DNA: TGTGCCAGCAGTTCAGGGGGCGGGTTAAGCACTGAAGCTTTCTTT. Residues: CASSSGGGLSTEAFF.

This clonotype was seen ten or more times. In nucleotides, the CDR3 is TGTGCCAGCAAGGGACTAGCGGAGTACGAGCAGTACGTC. This gives the protein CASKGLAEYEQYV. This sequence joins TRBV6-1 and TRBJ2-7; 11 bases align to TRBD2. J was trimmed by 4 bases and V by 7 bases; bases with no gene match: 3. CDR1 and CDR2 (germline): MNHNS, SASEGT. The CDR3 covers 13 residues.

The V and J genes are TRBV27 and TRBJ2-7, with TRBD2 matching over 14 bases. The V segment lost 6 bases and the J segment 3 bases; nucleotides outside the gene matches: 16. Germline V gene data show CDR1 as MNHEY and CDR2 as SMNVEV (reference sequence). The CDR3 loop spans 19 amino acids. For the CDR3, the DNA is TGTGCCAGCAGCCGACCGTCGACTAGCGGGAGGGCCTGGCACTACGAGCAGTACTTC. Translation gives CASSRPSTSGRAWHYEQYF.

The table lists this clonotype with many counts. This sequence joins TRBV2 and TRBJ2-7; TRBD2 is a possible D gene (5 bases). The V gene's germline CDR1 is SNHLY and CDR2 FYNNEI. The CDR3 is 12 amino acids. The V end lost 3 bases, the J end lost 5 bases, and 8 bases lay between the germline ends. CDR3 coding DNA: TGTGCCAGCAGTGAGGGGAGCAACGAGCAGTACGTC. It specifies CASSEGSNEQYV.

In this sample, this clonotype turned up many times. The V call is TRBV20-1, the J call TRBJ2-5; 7 bases are shared with TRBD2. Trimming at V came to 6 bases and at J to 4 bases, leaving 11 bases not matched to a gene. This CDR3 is 14 amino acids long. In germline, CDR1 is DFQATT, CDR2 SNEGSKA (reference sequence). The CDR3 reads CSAPAGAKRETQYF. The CDR3 DNA sequence: TGCAGTGCCCCCGCGGGAGCGAAGCGAGAGACCCAGTACTTC.

The CDR3 DNA sequence: TGCGCCAGCAGCCGGGACATTAGCACAGATACGCAGTATTTT. This translates into CASSRDISTDTQYF. The chain combines TRBV5-1 with TRBJ2-3; perhaps TRBD1 as D (6 bases). V lost 4 bases and J 0 bases, leaving 9 bases between the germline ends. CDR1 and CDR2 (germline): SGHRS, YFSETQ. The CDR3 is made up of 14 amino acids. The complete variable domain, with remaining parts taken from reference TRBV5-1 and TRBJ2-3, reads KAGVTQTPRYLIKTRGQQVTLSCSPISGHRSVSWYQQTPGQGLQFLFEYFSETQRNKGNFPGRFSGRQFSNSRSEMNVSTLELGDSALYLCASSRDISTDTQYFGPGTRLTVL.

J is TRBJ2-5 and V is TRBV5-1; D call uncertain. The CDR3 is made up of 15 amino acids. Germline lookup yields CDR1 SGHRS and CDR2 YFSETQ. Trimming pared 0 bases from V and 5 bases from J, leaving 14 bases between. This chain's CDR3 is CASSLGLGLEETQYF. CDR3 bases: TGCGCCAGCAGCTTGGGTCTGGGCCTGGAGGAGACCCAGTACTTC. Filled out from reference TRBV5-1 and TRBJ2-5, the complete variable domain reads KAGVTQTPRYLIKTRGQQVTLSCSPISGHRSVSWYQQTPGQGLQFLFEYFSETQRNKGNFPGRFSGRQFSNSRSEMNVSTLELGDSALYLCASSLGLGLEETQYFGPGTRLLVL.

The CDR3 reads CASRAPKNTGELFF. DNA of the CDR3: TGTGCCAGCAGGGCCCCCAAGAACACCGGGGAGCTGTTTTTT. The chain links TRBV27 to TRBJ2-2, with D uncertain. Per germline, CDR1 MNHEY and CDR2 SMNVEV (reference sequence). The CDR3 consists of 14 residues. Trimming removed 6 bases at V and 1 base at J, with 9 bases between.

This clonotype was observed many times. The CDR3 nucleotides are TGTGCCAGCGGTGCTGGCGAGCAGTACGTC. Its protein is CASGAGEQYV. This sequence joins TRBV2 and TRBJ2-7; D call uncertain. CDR3 length: 10 amino acids. The V gene lost 8 bases and the J gene lost 6 bases, with 8 bases spanning the gap. CDR1 and CDR2 from the germline V gene are SNHLY and FYNNEI.

The V and J genes are TRBV12-3 or TRBV12-4 and TRBJ2-1; 7 bases line up with TRBD2. J gave up 1 base and V 3 bases, and 6 bases lay outside the gene matches. The CDR3 runs to 16 residues. The CDR3 coding sequence is TGTGCCAGCAGTTTTTGGCGGGAGCTATCCTACAATGAGCAGTTCTTC. Protein sequence: CASSFWRELSYNEQFF.

This clonotype has only a few counts. A much larger clone differs from this one at a single base, so this may be a read error. The rearrangement uses TRBV5-1 and TRBJ2-1; 10 bases fit TRBD2. J gave up 6 bases and V 3 bases, and 9 bases lay outside the gene matches. CDR1 is SGHRS and CDR2 is YFSETQ in the germline V gene. The CDR3 consists of 16 residues. In DNA form, the CDR3 reads TGCGCCAGCAGCTCCCGTGGGACTAGCGTACGCAATGAGCAGTTCTTC. Residues: CASSSRGTSVRNEQFF.

The table lists this clonotype with a few counts. This chain connects TRBV27 to TRBJ2-4; D unclear. V was trimmed by 2 bases and J by 3 bases, leaving 11 bases between them. Germline assignment: CDR1 MNHEY and CDR2 SMNVEV (reference sequence). This CDR3 is 15 amino acids long. In DNA, the CDR3 is TGTGCCAGCAGTTTAAGCTTTATGGGCAAAAACATTCAGTACTTC. It translates to CASSLSFMGKNIQYF.

This clonotype was seen many times. The CDR3, as DNA: TGCGCCAGCAGCTTGGGAGGACTAACTAATGAGCAGTTCTTC. This sequence encodes CASSLGGLTNEQFF. The V call is TRBV5-1, the J call TRBJ2-1; TRBD2 might be the D (6 bases). Deletions cut 0 bases from V and 7 bases from J, with 11 bases between. The CDR3 runs to 14 residues. Per the germline V gene, CDR1 is SGHRS and CDR2 is YFSETQ.

This clonotype was seen many times. This chain uses TRBV28 with TRBJ1-6, with 9 bases aligning to TRBD1. This CDR3 has 16 residues. Germline V gene lookup returns CDR1 MDHEN and CDR2 SYDVKM. With V trimmed by 6 bases and J by 7 bases, 10 bases remained unmatched. The CDR3 region is CASSSTGGSRNSPLHF. The CDR3 coding sequence is TGTGCCAGCAGCTCAACAGGGGGCTCTCGGAATTCACCCCTCCACTTT.

The CDR3 sequence is CASSAGSARETQYF. The CDR3 region has the DNA TGTGCTAGCTCCGCCGGGAGTGCTCGAGAGACCCAGTACTTC. The V and J genes are TRBV7-7 and TRBJ2-5, with D possibly matching TRBD2 (6 bases). Germline V gene lookup returns CDR1 SSHAT and CDR2 FNYEAQ (reference sequence). There are 14 residues in the CDR3.

This clonotype was counted many times. This chain joins TRBV27 and TRBJ1-2; the match to TRBD1 covers 9 bases. Trimming removed 1 base from V and 7 bases from J; junction bases left unmatched: 7. This CDR3 spans 15 amino acids. From germline, CDR1 is MNHEY and CDR2 SMNVEV (reference sequence). CDR3 protein: CASSLLGTGLLGYTF. The CDR3 nucleotides read TGTGCCAGCAGTTTATTGGGGACAGGGCTTCTTGGCTACACCTTC.

This clonotype was picked up a small number of times. CDR3 bases: TGTGCCACCAGTGACGCTGGGACGGCTAATCAGCCCCAGCATTTT. Translation: CATSDAGTANQPQHF. The gene calls are TRBV24-1 and TRBJ1-5; TRBD1 is a possible D gene (5 bases). V lost 4 bases and J 4 bases, leaving 13 bases between the germline ends. Germline V CDR1 and CDR2: KGHDR, SFDVKD. The CDR3 runs to 15 residues.

This clonotype was found many times. V and J are TRBV7-2 and TRBJ2-2; no clear D gene. V was shortened by 2 bases and J by 9 bases, with 13 bases between the two germline ends. There are 14 residues in the CDR3. The germline CDR1 and CDR2 sequences are SGHTA and FQGNSA. The CDR3 is CASSLRFSGRELFF. The CDR3 DNA is TGTGCCAGCAGCTTAAGGTTCTCGGGCCGGGAGCTGTTTTTT.

About this clonotype itself: This sequence may be a read error, since a much larger clone differs from it by one base. The chain employs TRBV19 and TRBJ1-2; no firm D call. CDR1 and CDR2 (germline): LNHDA, SQIVND (reference sequence). V was cut by 3 bases and J by 3 bases, with 8 bases left in between. The CDR3 has 13 residues. CDR3 sequence reads: CASSMSADYGYTF. Written as DNA, the CDR3 is TGTGCCAGTAGTATGAGTGCTGACTATGGCTACACCTTC.

Regarding this clonotype: A read error may explain this, as a much larger clone is one base away. The genes are TRBV3-1 and TRBJ2-7, with 10 bases fitting TRBD2. Germline loops: CDR1 LGHDT, CDR2 YNNKEL (reference sequence). CDR3 length equals 14 residues. The CDR3 coding sequence is TGTGCCAACAGCCCACCTTCTAGCGGGAGCGAGCAGTACTTC. Protein sequence: CANSPPSSGSEQYF.

This clonotype showed up just a few times. This chain connects TRBV5-8 to TRBJ2-2; no clear D. V was shortened by 0 bases and J by 9 bases, with 9 bases between the two germline ends. Germline V gives CDR1 SGHTS, CDR2 YDEGEE. The CDR3 has 13 residues. CDR3 sequence reads: CASSLVWVRELFF. In DNA form, the CDR3 reads TGTGCCAGCAGCTTGGTGTGGGTCCGGGAGCTGTTTTTT. The full variable domain, rest sourced from reference TRBV5-8 and TRBJ2-2, is EAGVTQSPTHLIKTRGQQATLRCSPISGHTSVYWYQQALGLGLQFLLWYDEGEERNRGNFPPRFSGRQFPNYSSELNVNALELEDSALYLCASSLVWVRELFFGEGSRLTVL.

This clonotype was observed a few times. J is TRBJ1-2 and V is TRBV7-6; D unclear. The germline gives CDR1 SGHVS, CDR2 FNYEAQ. Trimming removed 4 bases at V and 4 bases at J, with 10 bases between. This CDR3 has 13 amino acids. The CDR3 region has the DNA TGTGCCAGCAGCTCCCACGAGGGCTATGGCTACACCTTC. This encodes CASSSHEGYGYTF.

Only a few counts were recorded for this clonotype. Sequence at one end of the junction differs from germline and may be a read error. This CDR3 reads CTSSLFGLAGINEQFF. DNA for the CDR3: TGTACCAGCAGCCTCTTCGGGCTAGCGGGAATCAATGAGCAGTTCTTC. The rearrangement joins TRBV11-2 to TRBJ2-1; TRBD2 agrees at 9 bases. This CDR3 has 16 residues. Germline V lookup: CDR1 SGHAT, CDR2 FQNNGV.

This chain joins TRBV7-6 and TRBJ2-1; 10 bases match TRBD1. The J segment lost 8 bases and the V segment lost 5 bases, leaving 9 bases of the junction unmatched. CDR3 length: 15 residues. Germline V gene lookup returns CDR1 SGHVS and CDR2 FNYEAQ. CDR3 in amino acids: CASSPGTGEWDEQFF. The CDR3 coding sequence is TGTGCCAGCAGCCCAGGGACAGGGGAGTGGGATGAGCAGTTCTTC.

This clonotype appeared many times. The rearrangement uses TRBV12-3 or TRBV12-4 and TRBJ2-5; 13 bases are a match to TRBD2. This CDR3 has 15 residues. Trimming at V came to 6 bases and at J to 5 bases, leaving 6 bases not matched to a gene. CDR3 nucleotide sequence: TGTGCCAGCAGGGGGGGACTAGCGGGGTGGGAGACCCAGTACTTC. Translation gives CASRGGLAGWETQYF.

This clonotype came up many times. J is TRBJ2-3 and V is TRBV4-1, with D perhaps matching TRBD1 or TRBD2 (5 bases each). Trimming pared 2 bases from V and 4 bases from J, leaving 13 bases between. This CDR3 has 15 amino acids. Per the germline V gene, CDR1 is MGHRA and CDR2 is YSYEKL. The CDR3 DNA reads as TGCGCCAGCAGCCAACCCAGGGAGACGGCAGATACGCAGTATTTT. Translated: CASSQPRETADTQYF.